This TCR beta chain was identified during a study of T cell responses to AZD1222 COVID-19 vaccine. TCRdb's table, derived via immunoSEQ multiplex PCR, lists solely in-frame clones and lacks some. Here the sample spans under 150,000 clones, around 83% being singletons. V lost 3 bases, J lost 4 bases, and 13 bases lay in between. From germline, CDR1 is WNHNN and CDR2 SYGVQD (reference sequence). The CDR3 length is 14 residues. Points from the study as a whole: Seropositive status at baseline applied to only five to seven AZD1222 recipients. A mostly white British donor set with more females was recruited, and clonal diversity was possibly underestimated.

About this clone: The target antigen is unknown.

The chain carries TRBV10-1 and TRBJ2-7; D uncertain. The clonotype comes from an adult who received the AZD1222 COVID-19 vaccine. Sequencing was performed on peripheral blood, taken 28 days after the second AZD1222 dose. CDR3 DNA sequence: TGCGCCAGCAGTGACTACGAGGACGGGTACGAGCAGTACTTC. It translates to CASSDYEDGYEQYF.